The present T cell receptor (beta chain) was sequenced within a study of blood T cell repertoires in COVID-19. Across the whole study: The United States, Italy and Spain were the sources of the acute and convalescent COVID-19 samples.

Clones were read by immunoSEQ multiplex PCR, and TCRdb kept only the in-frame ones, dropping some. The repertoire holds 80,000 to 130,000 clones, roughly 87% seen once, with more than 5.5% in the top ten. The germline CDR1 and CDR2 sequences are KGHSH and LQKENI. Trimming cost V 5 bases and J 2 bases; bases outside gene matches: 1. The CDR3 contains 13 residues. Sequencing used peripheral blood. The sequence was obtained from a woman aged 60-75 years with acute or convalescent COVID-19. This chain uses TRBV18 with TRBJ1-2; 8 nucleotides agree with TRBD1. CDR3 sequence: CASSGDRNYGYTF. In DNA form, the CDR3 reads TGTGCCAGCTCAGGGGACAGGAACTATGGCTACACCTTC.